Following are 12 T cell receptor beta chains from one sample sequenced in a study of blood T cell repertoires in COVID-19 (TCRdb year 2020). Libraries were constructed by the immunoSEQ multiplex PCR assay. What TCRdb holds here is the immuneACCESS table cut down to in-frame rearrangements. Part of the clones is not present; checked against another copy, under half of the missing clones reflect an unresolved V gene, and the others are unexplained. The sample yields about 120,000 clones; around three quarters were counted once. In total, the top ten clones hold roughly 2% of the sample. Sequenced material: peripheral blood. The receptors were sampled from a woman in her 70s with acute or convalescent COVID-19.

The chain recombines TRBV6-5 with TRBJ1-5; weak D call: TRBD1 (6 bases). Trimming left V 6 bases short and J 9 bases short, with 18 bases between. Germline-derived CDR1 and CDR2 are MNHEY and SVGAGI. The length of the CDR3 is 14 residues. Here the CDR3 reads CASSLQGRQWPQHF. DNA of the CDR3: TGTGCCAGCAGCCTACAGGGTCGGCAATGGCCCCAGCATTTT.

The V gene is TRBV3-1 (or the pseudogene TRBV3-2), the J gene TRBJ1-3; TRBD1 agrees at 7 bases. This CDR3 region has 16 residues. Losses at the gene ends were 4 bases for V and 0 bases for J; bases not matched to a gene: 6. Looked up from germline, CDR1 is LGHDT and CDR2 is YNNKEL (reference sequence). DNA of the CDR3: TGTGCCAGCAGCCGTTCTGACAGGGTCTCTGGAAACACCATATATTTT. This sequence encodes CASSRSDRVSGNTIYF.

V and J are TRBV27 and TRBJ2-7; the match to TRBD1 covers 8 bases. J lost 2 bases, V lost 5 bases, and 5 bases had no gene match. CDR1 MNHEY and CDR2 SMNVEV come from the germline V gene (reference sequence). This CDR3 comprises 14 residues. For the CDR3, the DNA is TGTGCCAGCAGTATGACAGGGGCCGCCTACGAGCAGTACTTC. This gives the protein CASSMTGAAYEQYF.

CDR3 sequence reads: CASSHTGGSNQPQHF. CDR3 in DNA: TGTGCCAGCAGTCACACAGGGGGCAGCAATCAGCCCCAGCATTTT. The chain recombines TRBV6-5 with TRBJ1-5, with 9 nucleotides matching TRBD1. Germline V gives CDR1 MNHEY, CDR2 SVGAGI. Trimming removed 5 bases from V and 1 base from J; junction bases left unmatched: 3. The CDR3 length is 15 residues.

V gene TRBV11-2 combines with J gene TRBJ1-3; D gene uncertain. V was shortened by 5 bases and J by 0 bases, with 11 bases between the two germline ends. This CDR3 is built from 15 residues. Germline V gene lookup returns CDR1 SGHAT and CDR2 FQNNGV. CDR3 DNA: TGTGCCAGCAGCCCCCTCGGGTCCTCTGGAAACACCATATATTTT. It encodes CASSPLGSSGNTIYF.

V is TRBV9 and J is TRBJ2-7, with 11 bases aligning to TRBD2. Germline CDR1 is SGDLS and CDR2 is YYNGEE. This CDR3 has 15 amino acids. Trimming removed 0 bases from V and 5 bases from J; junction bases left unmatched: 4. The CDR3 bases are TGTGCCAGCAGCGTAGAGGGACTAGCGGAGAACGAGCAGTACTTC. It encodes CASSVEGLAENEQYF.

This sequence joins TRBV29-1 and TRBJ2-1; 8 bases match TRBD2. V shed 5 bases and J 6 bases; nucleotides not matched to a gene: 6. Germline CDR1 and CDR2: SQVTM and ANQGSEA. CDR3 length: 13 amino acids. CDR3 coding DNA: TGCAGCGTTCAAGGACTAGCATCCAATGAGCAGTTCTTC. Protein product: CSVQGLASNEQFF.

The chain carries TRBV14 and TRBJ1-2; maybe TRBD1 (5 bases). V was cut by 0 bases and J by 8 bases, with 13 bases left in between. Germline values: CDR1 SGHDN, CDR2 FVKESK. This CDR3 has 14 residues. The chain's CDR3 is CASSQDGGSGGYTF. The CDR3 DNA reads TGTGCCAGCAGCCAAGATGGGGGGTCCGGAGGCTACACCTTC.

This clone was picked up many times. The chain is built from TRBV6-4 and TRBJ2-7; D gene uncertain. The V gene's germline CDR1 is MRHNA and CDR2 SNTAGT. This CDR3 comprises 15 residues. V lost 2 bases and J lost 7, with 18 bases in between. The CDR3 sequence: CASSDKEKTLREQYF. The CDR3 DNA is TGTGCCAGCAGTGACAAGGAAAAGACACTTCGGGAGCAGTACTTC.

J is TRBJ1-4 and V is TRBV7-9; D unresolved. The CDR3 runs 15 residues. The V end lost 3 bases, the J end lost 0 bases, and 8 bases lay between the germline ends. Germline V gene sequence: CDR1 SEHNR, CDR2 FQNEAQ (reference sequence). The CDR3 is CASSFREATNEKLFF. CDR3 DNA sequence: TGTGCCAGCAGCTTCCGCGAGGCAACTAATGAAAAACTGTTTTTT.

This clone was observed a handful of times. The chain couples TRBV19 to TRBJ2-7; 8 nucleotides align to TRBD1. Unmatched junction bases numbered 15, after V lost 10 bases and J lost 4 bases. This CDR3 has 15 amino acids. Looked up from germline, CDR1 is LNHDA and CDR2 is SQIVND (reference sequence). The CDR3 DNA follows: TGTGCCACTACGGCCGGGACAGGTTATAGATACGAGCAGTACTTC. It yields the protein CATTAGTGYRYEQYF.

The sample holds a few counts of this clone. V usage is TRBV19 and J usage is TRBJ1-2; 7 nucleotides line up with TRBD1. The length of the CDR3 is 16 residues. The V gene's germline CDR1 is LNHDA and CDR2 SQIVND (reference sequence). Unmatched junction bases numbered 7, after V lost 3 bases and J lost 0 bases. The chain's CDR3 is CASSMGQRSPNYGYTF. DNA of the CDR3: TGTGCCAGTAGTATGGGACAGCGGTCACCTAACTATGGCTACACCTTC.